One and the same sample provided the 27 T cell receptor beta chains below, sequenced in a study of blood T cell repertoires in COVID-19 (dated by TCRdb to the early 2020s). Library method: the immunoSEQ multiplex PCR assay. The clones in this table, taken by TCRdb from immuneACCESS, are in-frame only. Not every clone is retained; where verified, under half of the shortfall comes from an unresolved V gene, and the cause of the rest is unknown. The sample includes over 120,000 clones, with 60% to 80% observed a single time. More than 8.5% of the sample is taken by the ten largest. Specimen: peripheral blood. All receptors derive from a woman aged 50 to 65 with active or convalescent COVID-19.

The V gene is TRBV28, the J gene TRBJ2-7; 8 positions match TRBD2. V shed 3 bases and J 1 base; nucleotides not matched to a gene: 2. Germline V gene sequence: CDR1 MDHEN, CDR2 SYDVKM. The CDR3 loop spans 14 amino acids. The CDR3 here is CASSFGGRSYEQYF. CDR3 coding DNA: TGTGCCAGCAGTTTCGGCGGGAGGTCCTACGAGCAGTACTTC.

The gene calls are TRBV2 and TRBJ1-6; no firm D call. The ends were cut back, 4 bases at V and 8 bases at J, with 12 bases in the middle. In germline, CDR1 is SNHLY, CDR2 FYNNEI. This CDR3 contains 14 residues. CDR3 region: CASSASVRDSPLHF. CDR3 coding DNA: TGTGCCAGCAGTGCGTCGGTCCGGGATTCACCCCTCCACTTT.

The gene calls are TRBV18 and TRBJ2-1; TRBD2 matches 12 bases. This CDR3 comprises 16 residues. Germline CDR1 KGHSH, CDR2 LQKENI. The V and J ends lost 3 bases and 4 bases, in that order; junction bases with no gene match: 4. Written as DNA, the CDR3 is TGTGCCAGCTCACCGAGACTAGCGGGAGTTTACAATGAGCAGTTCTTC. It codes for CASSPRLAGVYNEQFF.

This chain connects TRBV5-6 to TRBJ2-1, with a tentative D call TRBD2 (6 bases). V was cut by 4 bases and J by 3 bases, with 11 bases left in between. Germline values: CDR1 SGHDT, CDR2 YYEEEE. This CDR3 comprises 14 residues. This CDR3 reads CASSGDLNYNEQFF. The CDR3 bases are TGTGCCAGCAGCGGGGACTTAAACTACAATGAGCAGTTCTTC.

This clone was picked up one time. This chain connects TRBV19 to TRBJ2-2, with TRBD2 matching 8 bases. The J segment lost 6 bases and the V segment lost 4 bases, leaving 10 bases of the junction unmatched. This CDR3 comprises 16 residues. Germline-derived CDR1 and CDR2 are LNHDA and SQIVND (reference sequence). CDR3 in amino acids: CASSRTSGGGAGELFF. CDR3 DNA sequence: TGTGCCAGTAGTAGAACTAGCGGAGGGGGGGCCGGGGAGCTGTTTTTT.

The gene calls are TRBV19 and TRBJ1-2, with D hard to call. The germline V and J ends were trimmed by 7 bases and 6 bases, with 15 bases remaining between them. CDR3 length equals 13 residues. Per germline, CDR1 LNHDA and CDR2 SQIVND (reference sequence). The CDR3 sequence is CASKRASGHGYTF. CDR3 in DNA: TGTGCCAGTAAGAGGGCCTCGGGCCATGGCTACACCTTC.

The rearrangement uses TRBV19 and TRBJ1-2; TRBD1 aligns across 8 bases. The junction had 13 bases not matched to a gene; V was cut back by 8 bases and J by 8 bases. The CDR3 contains 14 residues. The V gene's germline CDR1 is LNHDA and CDR2 SQIVND (reference sequence). The CDR3 here is CASALTTGAGGYTF. The CDR3 coding sequence is TGTGCCAGTGCCCTGACGACAGGGGCGGGCGGCTACACCTTC.

V is TRBV27 and J is TRBJ1-1; D is possibly TRBD1 (6 bases). Trimming stripped 5 bases from V and 1 base from J, with 11 bases between. CDR1 and CDR2 from the germline V gene are MNHEY and SMNVEV (reference sequence). The CDR3 contains 14 residues. The CDR3 sequence is CASSLRGTNTEAFF. The DNA for the CDR3 is TGTGCCAGCAGTCTCAGGGGCACGAACACTGAAGCTTTCTTT.

This chain connects TRBV19 to TRBJ1-5; a weak D match, TRBD1 (6 bases). V lost 5 bases, J lost 4 bases, and 9 bases lay in between. This CDR3 has 13 residues. Germline CDR1 and CDR2: LNHDA and SQIVND (reference sequence). CDR3 coding DNA: TGTGCCAGTAGTTGGGACATGAATCAGCCCCAGCATTTT. Its translation is CASSWDMNQPQHF.

In DNA, the CDR3 is TGTGCCAGCAGCTTTTGGGACAGGGGTCCGGAGCAGTACTTC. Its protein is CASSFWDRGPEQYF. The rearrangement links TRBV12-1 to TRBJ2-7; the table gives TRBD1 as D, unverified against the DNA. TRBV12-1 is a documented pseudogene. This CDR3 has 14 residues.

The chain is built from TRBV5-1 and TRBJ2-7; D is uncertain. The CDR3 totals 14 residues. Trimming stripped 2 bases from V and 3 bases from J, with 12 bases between. Germline V gene sequence: CDR1 SGHRS, CDR2 YFSETQ. Here the CDR3 reads CASSLGGSIYEQYF. The CDR3 DNA sequence: TGCGCCAGCAGCTTAGGCGGATCTATCTACGAGCAGTACTTC. Full variable domain (missing parts from reference TRBV5-1 and TRBJ2-7): KAGVTQTPRYLIKTRGQQVTLSCSPISGHRSVSWYQQTPGQGLQFLFEYFSETQRNKGNFPGRFSGRQFSNSRSEMNVSTLELGDSALYLCASSLGGSIYEQYFGPGTRLTVT.

The chain links TRBV30 to TRBJ1-2, with D unclear. The germline CDR1 and CDR2 sequences are GTSNPN and SVGIG (reference sequence). The CDR3 is 15 amino acids. V lost 2 bases and J lost 7, with 20 bases in between. CDR3 bases: TGTGCCTGGAGTTCGCGGGCCTTCTCAAGCGCTGGCTACACCTTC. Encoded protein: CAWSSRAFSSAGYTF.

The chain has TRBV28 and TRBJ1-4; D uncertain. The CDR3 has 13 residues. V lost 6 bases and J lost 4, with 9 bases in between. In germline, CDR1 is MDHEN, CDR2 SYDVKM. CDR3: CASRPAGNEKLFF. The CDR3 coding sequence is TGTGCCAGCAGACCCGCCGGTAATGAAAAACTGTTTTTT.

The chain has TRBV11-2 and TRBJ2-1; 12 bases are a match to TRBD2. The junction had 6 bases not matched to a gene; V was cut back by 0 bases and J by 9 bases. CDR3 length: 16 amino acids. CDR1 and CDR2 from the germline V gene are SGHAT and FQNNGV. In DNA, the CDR3 is TGTGCCAGCAGCTTAGAACTAGCGGGGGGTGTTGGTGAGCAGTTCTTC. It codes for CASSLELAGGVGEQFF.

The chain is built from TRBV7-8 and TRBJ2-7; 8 bases are shared with TRBD1. This CDR3 has 14 amino acids. The V gene end was trimmed by 5 bases and the J gene end by 6 bases; junction bases not matched to a gene: 9. CDR1 SGHVS and CDR2 FQNEAQ come from the germline V gene. The chain's CDR3 is CASSPWTGSLEQYF. The CDR3 coding sequence is TGTGCCAGCAGCCCTTGGACAGGGTCCCTCGAGCAGTACTTC.

The chain combines TRBV10-3 with TRBJ1-4; perhaps TRBD1 as D (5 bases). V dropped 2 bases and J dropped 0 bases, with 16 bases sitting between them. The CDR3 covers 18 residues. Germline values: CDR1 ENHRY, CDR2 SYGVKD. The CDR3 DNA sequence: TGTGCCATCAGTGAGGGGGCAGTGTTCTGGACAACTAATGAAAAACTGTTTTTT. As protein: CAISEGAVFWTTNEKLFF.

DNA for the CDR3: TGTGCCAGCTCAGGAAGTCACAGGGGGCAAAATAGCTATGGCTACACCTTC. Protein: CASSGSHRGQNSYGYTF. This sequence joins TRBV18 and TRBJ1-2, with TRBD1 identical over 9 bases. The CDR3 is 17 residues long. J gave up 4 bases and V 5 bases, and 14 bases lay outside the gene matches. In germline, CDR1 is KGHSH, CDR2 LQKENI.

The chain couples TRBV1 to TRBJ1-1; the DNA was not compared with TRBD1, the D call given in the table. TRBV1 corresponds to a pseudogene. This CDR3 has 16 amino acids. The CDR3 region is CTSSRGGTEGHTEAFF. For the CDR3, the DNA is TGCACCAGCAGCCGTGGGGGGACAGAGGGCCACACTGAAGCTTTCTTT.

This chain connects TRBV19 to TRBJ1-1; perhaps TRBD1 as D (5 bases). The V end lost 3 bases, the J end lost 5 bases, and 19 bases lay between the germline ends. CDR3 length equals 16 residues. Germline CDR1 reads LNHDA; CDR2 reads SQIVND (reference sequence). The CDR3 loop reads CASSIRRSPGGTEAFF. CDR3 in DNA: TGTGCCAGTAGTATCCGACGGAGCCCGGGGGGGACTGAAGCTTTCTTT. Full variable domain (missing parts from reference TRBV19 and TRBJ1-1): DGGITQSPKYLFRKEGQNVTLSCEQNLNHDAMYWYRQDPGQGLRLIYYSQIVNDFQKGDIAEGYSVSREKKESFPLTVTSAQKNPTAFYLCASSIRRSPGGTEAFFGQGTRLTVV.

V gene TRBV2 combines with J gene TRBJ2-7; TRBD2 matches 9 bases. Germline loops: CDR1 SNHLY, CDR2 FYNNEI. With V trimmed by 8 bases and J by 0 bases, 8 bases remained unmatched. The CDR3 has 15 residues. This chain's CDR3 is CASRTTTSGSYEQYF. The CDR3 DNA is TGTGCCAGCCGCACTACGACTAGCGGCTCCTACGAGCAGTACTTC.

V is TRBV7-2 and J is TRBJ2-5; D gene uncertain. The CDR3 is made up of 15 amino acids. Trimming pared 2 bases from V and 2 bases from J, leaving 12 bases between. In germline, CDR1 is SGHTA, CDR2 FQGNSA. This CDR3 reads CASSLYAREQETQYF. CDR3 nucleotides: TGTGCCAGCAGCTTATATGCCCGAGAACAAGAGACCCAGTACTTC.

The rearrangement joins TRBV9 to TRBJ2-5, with 7 nucleotides matching TRBD2. Unmatched junction bases numbered 9, after V lost 3 bases and J lost 4 bases. The CDR3 is 15 amino acids. The V gene's germline CDR1 is SGDLS and CDR2 YYNGEE. This chain's CDR3 is CASSGGLGLTETQYF. As DNA, the CDR3 is TGTGCCAGCAGCGGCGGACTGGGACTAACAGAGACCCAGTACTTC.

This clone has a handful of counts. This chain uses TRBV7-7 with TRBJ2-1; 7 nucleotides line up with TRBD2. Germline trimming cut 1 base from V and 10 bases from J; bases unmatched to any gene: 10. CDR3 size: 15 residues. Germline-derived CDR1 and CDR2 are SSHAT and FNYEAQ (reference sequence). The CDR3 is CASSLDAGAGYEQFF. The CDR3 bases are TGTGCCAGCAGCTTAGATGCGGGAGCGGGCTACGAGCAGTTCTTC.

This chain joins TRBV23-1 and TRBJ1-4; 7 bases are shared with TRBD1. TRBV23-1 is filed as an ORF, its function uncertain. V trimming: 1 base; J trimming: 0 bases; junction bases outside the gene matches: 8. This CDR3 has 18 amino acids. The CDR3, as DNA: TGCGCCAGCAGTCAATTCAAGGGACAGTCTGCAACTAATGAAAAACTGTTTTTT. This codes for CASSQFKGQSATNEKLFF.

This sequence joins TRBV6-5 and TRBJ1-2, with 8 bases that match TRBD1. Germline V gene sequence: CDR1 MNHEY, CDR2 SVGAGI. After removal of 6 bases from V and 6 bases from J, the junction contained 9 bases not matched to a gene. The CDR3 totals 14 residues. For the CDR3, the DNA is TGTGCCAGCAGGAGGACAGGGCAGCGCAATGGCTACACCTTC. Amino acids: CASRRTGQRNGYTF.

The table lists this clone with a count of one. The chain combines TRBV12-5 with TRBJ2-5; D possibly corresponds to TRBD2 (6 bases). Germline V gene lookup returns CDR1 LGHNT and CDR2 FRNRAP. This CDR3 is 14 amino acids long. Between the trimmed V and J ends, which lost 3 bases and 4 bases, there was a span of 12 bases. The CDR3 DNA sequence: TGTGCTAGTGGTTTAACCGGGGGAGGAGAGACCCAGTACTTC. Its protein is CASGLTGGGETQYF.

V gene TRBV15 combines with J gene TRBJ2-7, with TRBD1 as a possible D gene (6 bases). V lost 0 bases, J lost 4 bases, and 13 bases lay in between. The CDR3 is 15 amino acids. CDR1 is LNHNV, CDR2 YYDKDF, per germline (reference sequence). The chain's CDR3 is CATSRDPGHSYEQYF. Here the CDR3 DNA reads TGTGCCACCAGCAGAGATCCGGGACACAGTTACGAGCAGTACTTC.